The sequence of this T cell receptor (beta chain) was determined in a study of T cell responses to AZD1222 COVID-19 vaccine. Profiled with immunoSEQ multiplex PCR; TCRdb holds only in-frame clones, not every one. Counted here are some 120,000 clones, under 90% occurring once; the ten biggest clones make up 4.4%. The CDR3 is 15 amino acids. V trimming: 1 base; J trimming: 4 bases; junction bases outside the gene matches: 2. Germline-derived CDR1 and CDR2 are LGHDT and YNNKEL (reference sequence). The genes are TRBV3-1 (or the pseudogene TRBV3-2) and TRBJ2-7; 12 bases line up with TRBD2. The sample in question was peripheral blood, obtained on day 0 of AZD1222 vaccination. This sequence originates from an adult in good health. The CDR3 sequence is CASSQGTSGAYEQYF. In DNA form, the CDR3 reads TGTGCCAGCAGCCAAGGGACTAGCGGGGCGTACGAGCAGTACTTC.